This T cell receptor (beta chain) originates from a study of blood T cell repertoires in COVID-19. Turning to the study itself: PBMCs, B-cell-depleted T cells, or T cells were the source of the cDNA or gDNA that made up the material.

Produced via immunoSEQ multiplex PCR; TCRdb's table is partial and in-frame only. The sample yields some 400,000 clones, about 87% seen once. CDR3 size: 15 residues. Looked up from germline, CDR1 is SEHNR and CDR2 is FQNEAQ (reference sequence). Deletions cut 4 bases from V and 3 bases from J, with 15 bases between. The rearrangement links TRBV7-9 to TRBJ2-5; D may be TRBD2 (6 bases). The sequenced sample consisted of PBMCs or T cells enriched from blood (not recorded which). This receptor was obtained from a man aged 25-45 years who had recovered from COVID-19. The DNA of the CDR3 is TGTGCCAGCAGCTCTAGCGAAGCAGGGAAAGAGACCCAGTACTTC. It is translated as CASSSSEAGKETQYF.